This TCR beta chain was sequenced during a study of blood T cell repertoires in COVID-19. Study-wide background: Donors in the United States, Italy and Spain gave samples during acute or convalescent COVID-19. T cells, B-cell-depleted T cells, or PBMCs provided the cDNA or gDNA that served as material.

This CDR3 has 16 residues. Per germline, CDR1 LGHNA and CDR2 YNFKEQ. V was clipped by 0 bases and J by 8 bases, with 19 bases between them. Original handling: Estimation of nucleated cell counts was performed using reference gene primer amplification. Using immunoSEQ multiplex PCR, the repertoire was profiled, and TCRdb retains in-frame clones only, with some absent. The V and J calls and clone size come from that table; D and trimming were worked out from the DNA. The data show about 670,000 clones, approximately 90% seen once. The rearrangement joins TRBV4-2 to TRBJ1-1, with a tentative D call TRBD1 (6 bases). The sample consisted of peripheral blood. The TCR originated in a woman aged 18-29 years with acute or convalescent COVID-19. The CDR3, as DNA: TGTGCCAGCAGCCAAGAAAACCGGGTCCAGGGGTTAGAAGCTTTCTTT. This gives the protein CASSQENRVQGLEAFF.